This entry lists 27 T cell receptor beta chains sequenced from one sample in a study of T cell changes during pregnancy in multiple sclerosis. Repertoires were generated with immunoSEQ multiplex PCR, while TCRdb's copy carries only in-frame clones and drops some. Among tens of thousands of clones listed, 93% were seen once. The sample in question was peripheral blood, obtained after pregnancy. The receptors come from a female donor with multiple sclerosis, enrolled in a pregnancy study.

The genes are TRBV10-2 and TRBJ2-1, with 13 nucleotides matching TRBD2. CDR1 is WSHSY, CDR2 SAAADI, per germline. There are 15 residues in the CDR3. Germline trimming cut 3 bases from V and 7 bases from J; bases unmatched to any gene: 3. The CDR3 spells CASSDPGLAGNEQFF. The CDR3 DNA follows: TGCGCCAGCAGTGACCCGGGACTAGCGGGAAATGAGCAGTTCTTC.

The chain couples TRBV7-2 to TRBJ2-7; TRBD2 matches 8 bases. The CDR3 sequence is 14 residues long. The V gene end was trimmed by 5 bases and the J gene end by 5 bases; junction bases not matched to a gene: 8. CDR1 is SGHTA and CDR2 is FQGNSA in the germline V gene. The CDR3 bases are TGTGCCAGCAGCCTGACTAGCGTAGCGGACGAGCAGTACTTC. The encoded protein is CASSLTSVADEQYF.

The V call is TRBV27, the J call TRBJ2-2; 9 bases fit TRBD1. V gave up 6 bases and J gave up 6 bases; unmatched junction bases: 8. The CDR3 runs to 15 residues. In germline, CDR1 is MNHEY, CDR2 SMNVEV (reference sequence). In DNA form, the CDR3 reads TGTGCCAGCAGCCTCAGGACAGGGGCACCCGGGGAGCTGTTTTTT. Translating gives CASSLRTGAPGELFF.

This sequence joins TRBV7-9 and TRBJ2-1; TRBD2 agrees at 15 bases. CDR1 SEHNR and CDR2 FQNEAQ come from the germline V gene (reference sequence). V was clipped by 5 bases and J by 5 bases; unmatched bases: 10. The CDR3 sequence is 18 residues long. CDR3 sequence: CASSPWTSGRASNNEQFF. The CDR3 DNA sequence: TGTGCCAGCAGCCCCTGGACTAGCGGGAGGGCCTCAAACAATGAGCAGTTCTTC.

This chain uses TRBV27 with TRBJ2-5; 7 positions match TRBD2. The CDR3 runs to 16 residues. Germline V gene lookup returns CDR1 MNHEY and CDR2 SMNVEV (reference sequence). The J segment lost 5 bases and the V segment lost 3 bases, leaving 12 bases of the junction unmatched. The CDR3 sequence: CASSFRREGRNETQYF. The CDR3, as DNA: TGTGCCAGCAGTTTTAGGAGGGAGGGCCGGAATGAGACCCAGTACTTC.

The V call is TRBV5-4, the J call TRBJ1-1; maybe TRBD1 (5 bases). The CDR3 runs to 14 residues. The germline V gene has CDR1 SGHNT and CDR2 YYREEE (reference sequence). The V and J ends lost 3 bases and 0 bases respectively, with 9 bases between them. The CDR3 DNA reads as TGTGCCAGCAGCTCAGGACACCTGAACACTGAAGCTTTCTTT. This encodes CASSSGHLNTEAFF.

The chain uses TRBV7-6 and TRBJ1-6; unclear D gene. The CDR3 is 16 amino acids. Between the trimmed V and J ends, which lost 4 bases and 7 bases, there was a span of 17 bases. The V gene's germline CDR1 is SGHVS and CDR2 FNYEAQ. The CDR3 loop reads CASSSLTGRINSPLHF. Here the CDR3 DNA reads TGTGCCAGCAGCTCTCTTACCGGGAGAATAAATTCACCCCTCCACTTT.

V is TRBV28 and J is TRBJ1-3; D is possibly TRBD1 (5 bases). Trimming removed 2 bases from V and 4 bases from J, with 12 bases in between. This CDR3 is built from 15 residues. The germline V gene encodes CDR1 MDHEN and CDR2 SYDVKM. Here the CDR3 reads CASSLIGARGNTIYF. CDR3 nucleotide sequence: TGTGCCAGCAGTTTAATAGGGGCTCGGGGAAACACCATATATTTT.

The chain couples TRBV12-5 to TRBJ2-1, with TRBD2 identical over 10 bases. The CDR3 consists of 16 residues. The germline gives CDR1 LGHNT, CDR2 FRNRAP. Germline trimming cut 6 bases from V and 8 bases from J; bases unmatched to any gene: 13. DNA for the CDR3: TGTGCTAGTGGCCTCCCGGCTAGCGGGAGTAAATATGAGCAGTTCTTC. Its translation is CASGLPASGSKYEQFF.

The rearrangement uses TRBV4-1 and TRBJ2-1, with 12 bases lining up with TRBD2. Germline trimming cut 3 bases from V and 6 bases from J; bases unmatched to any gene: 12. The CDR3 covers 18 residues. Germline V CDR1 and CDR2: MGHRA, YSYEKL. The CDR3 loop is CASSHDTPRLAGVNEQFF. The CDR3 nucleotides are TGCGCCAGCAGCCATGATACTCCGCGACTAGCGGGAGTCAATGAGCAGTTCTTC.

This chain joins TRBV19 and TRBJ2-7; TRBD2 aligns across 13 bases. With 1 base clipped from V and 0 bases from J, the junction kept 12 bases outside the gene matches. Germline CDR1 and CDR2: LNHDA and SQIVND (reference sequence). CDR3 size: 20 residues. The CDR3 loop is CASSIVEKLAGGPLSYEQYF. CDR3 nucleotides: TGTGCCAGTAGTATAGTAGAAAAACTAGCGGGAGGGCCCCTCTCCTACGAGCAGTACTTC.

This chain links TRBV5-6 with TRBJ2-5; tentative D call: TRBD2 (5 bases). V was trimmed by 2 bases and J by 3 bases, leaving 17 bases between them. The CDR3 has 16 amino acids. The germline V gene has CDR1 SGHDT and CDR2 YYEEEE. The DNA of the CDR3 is TGTGCCAGCAGCTTCCCACAAGGGCGGGTGAAAGAGACCCAGTACTTC. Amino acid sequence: CASSFPQGRVKETQYF.

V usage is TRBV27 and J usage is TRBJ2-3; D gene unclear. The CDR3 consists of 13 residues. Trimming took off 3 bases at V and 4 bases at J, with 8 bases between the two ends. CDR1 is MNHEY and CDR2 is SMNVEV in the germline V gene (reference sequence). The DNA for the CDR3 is TGTGCCAGCAGTTTGCTCGGAGCAGATACGCAGTATTTT. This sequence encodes CASSLLGADTQYF.

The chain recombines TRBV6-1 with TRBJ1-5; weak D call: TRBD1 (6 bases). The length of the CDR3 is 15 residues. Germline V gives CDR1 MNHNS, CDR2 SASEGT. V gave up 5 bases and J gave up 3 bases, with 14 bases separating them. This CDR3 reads CASSHRDRSNQPQHF. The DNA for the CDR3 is TGTGCCAGCAGTCACAGGGATCGATCCAATCAGCCCCAGCATTTT.

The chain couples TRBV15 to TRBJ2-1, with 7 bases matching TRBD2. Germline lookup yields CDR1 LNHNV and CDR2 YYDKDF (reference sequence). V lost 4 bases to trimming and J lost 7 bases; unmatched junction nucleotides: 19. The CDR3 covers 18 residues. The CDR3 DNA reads TGTGCCACCAGCAACACTAGCGTTTCAGCGTGGGAGTGGAATGAGCAGTTCTTC. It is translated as CATSNTSVSAWEWNEQFF.

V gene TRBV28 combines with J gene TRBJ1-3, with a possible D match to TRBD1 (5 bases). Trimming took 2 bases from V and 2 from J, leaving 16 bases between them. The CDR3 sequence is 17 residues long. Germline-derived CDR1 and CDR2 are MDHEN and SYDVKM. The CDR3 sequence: CASSLHSGRGAGNTIYF. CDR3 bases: TGTGCCAGCAGTTTACATTCGGGGAGGGGCGCTGGAAACACCATATATTTT.

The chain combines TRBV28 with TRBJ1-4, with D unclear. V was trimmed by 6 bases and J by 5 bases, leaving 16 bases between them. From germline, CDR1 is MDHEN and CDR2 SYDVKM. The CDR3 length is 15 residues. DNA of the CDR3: TGTGCCAGCAGCCCAAACTCTCACGGGAATGAAAAACTGTTTTTT. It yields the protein CASSPNSHGNEKLFF.

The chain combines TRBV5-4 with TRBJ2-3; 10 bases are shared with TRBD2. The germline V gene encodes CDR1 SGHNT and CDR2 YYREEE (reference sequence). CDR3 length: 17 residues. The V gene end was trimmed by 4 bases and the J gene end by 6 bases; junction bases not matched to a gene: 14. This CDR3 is CASSRPPGTSDWDTQYF. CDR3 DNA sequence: TGTGCCAGCAGCCGGCCGCCTGGGACTAGCGATTGGGATACGCAGTATTTT.

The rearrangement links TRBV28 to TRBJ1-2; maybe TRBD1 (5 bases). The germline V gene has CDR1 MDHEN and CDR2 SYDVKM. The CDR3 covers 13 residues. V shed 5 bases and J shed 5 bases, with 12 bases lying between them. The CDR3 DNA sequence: TGTGCCAGCAGTCCGTCGGGGGTTTATGGCTACACCTTC. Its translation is CASSPSGVYGYTF.

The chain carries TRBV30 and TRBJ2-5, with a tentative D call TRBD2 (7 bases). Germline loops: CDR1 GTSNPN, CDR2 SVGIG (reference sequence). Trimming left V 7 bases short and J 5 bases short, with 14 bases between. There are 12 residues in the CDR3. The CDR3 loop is CAYTGGIETQYF. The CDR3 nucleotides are TGTGCCTACACGGGGGGCATCGAGACCCAGTACTTC.

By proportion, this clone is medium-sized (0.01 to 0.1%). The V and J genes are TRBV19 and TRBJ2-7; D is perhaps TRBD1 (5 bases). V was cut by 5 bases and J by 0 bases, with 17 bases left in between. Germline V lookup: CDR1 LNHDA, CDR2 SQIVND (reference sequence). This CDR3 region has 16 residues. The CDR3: CASSRFEGDSSYEQYF. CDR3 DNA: TGTGCCAGTAGTCGGTTTGAAGGAGACAGCTCCTACGAGCAGTACTTC.

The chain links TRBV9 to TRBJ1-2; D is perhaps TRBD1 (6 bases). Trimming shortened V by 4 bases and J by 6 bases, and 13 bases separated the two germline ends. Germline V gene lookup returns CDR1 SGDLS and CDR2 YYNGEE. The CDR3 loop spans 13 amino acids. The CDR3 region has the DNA TGTGCCAGCAGCCCAGTCCCAGGGGATGGCTACACCTTC. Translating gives CASSPVPGDGYTF.

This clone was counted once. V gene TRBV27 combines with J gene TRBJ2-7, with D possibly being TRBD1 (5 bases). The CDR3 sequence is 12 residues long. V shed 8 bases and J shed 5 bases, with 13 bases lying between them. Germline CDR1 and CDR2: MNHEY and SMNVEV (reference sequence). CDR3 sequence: CASWTPPNEQYF. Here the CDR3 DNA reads TGTGCCAGCTGGACACCTCCTAACGAGCAGTACTTC.

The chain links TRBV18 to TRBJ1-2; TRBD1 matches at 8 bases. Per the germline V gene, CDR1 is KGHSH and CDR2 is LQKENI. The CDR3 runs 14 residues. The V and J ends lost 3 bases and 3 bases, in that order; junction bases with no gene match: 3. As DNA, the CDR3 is TGTGCCAGCTCACCGGGACAGGAGGACTATGGCTACACCTTC. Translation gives CASSPGQEDYGYTF.

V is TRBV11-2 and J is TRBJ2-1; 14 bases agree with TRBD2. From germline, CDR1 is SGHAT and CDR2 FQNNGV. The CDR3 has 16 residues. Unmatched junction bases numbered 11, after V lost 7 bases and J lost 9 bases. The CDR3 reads CASTPRLAGGGGEQFF. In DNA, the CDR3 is TGTGCCAGCACCCCCCGACTAGCGGGAGGGGGAGGTGAGCAGTTCTTC.

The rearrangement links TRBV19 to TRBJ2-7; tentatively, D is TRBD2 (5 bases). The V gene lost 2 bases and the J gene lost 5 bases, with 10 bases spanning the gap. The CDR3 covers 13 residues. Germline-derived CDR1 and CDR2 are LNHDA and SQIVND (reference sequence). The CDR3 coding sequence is TGTGCCAGTAGTATACGAGGGTATAACGAGCAGTACTTC. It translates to CASSIRGYNEQYF. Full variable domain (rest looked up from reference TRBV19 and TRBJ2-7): DGGITQSPKYLFRKEGQNVTLSCEQNLNHDAMYWYRQDPGQGLRLIYYSQIVNDFQKGDIAEGYSVSREKKESFPLTVTSAQKNPTAFYLCASSIRGYNEQYFGPGTRLTVT.

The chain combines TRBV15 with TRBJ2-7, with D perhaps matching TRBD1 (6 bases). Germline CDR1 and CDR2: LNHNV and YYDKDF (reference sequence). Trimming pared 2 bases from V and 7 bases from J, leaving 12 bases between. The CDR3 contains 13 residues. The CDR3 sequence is CATSRQGPAEQYF. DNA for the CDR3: TGTGCCACCAGCAGACAGGGGCCGGCGGAGCAGTACTTC.